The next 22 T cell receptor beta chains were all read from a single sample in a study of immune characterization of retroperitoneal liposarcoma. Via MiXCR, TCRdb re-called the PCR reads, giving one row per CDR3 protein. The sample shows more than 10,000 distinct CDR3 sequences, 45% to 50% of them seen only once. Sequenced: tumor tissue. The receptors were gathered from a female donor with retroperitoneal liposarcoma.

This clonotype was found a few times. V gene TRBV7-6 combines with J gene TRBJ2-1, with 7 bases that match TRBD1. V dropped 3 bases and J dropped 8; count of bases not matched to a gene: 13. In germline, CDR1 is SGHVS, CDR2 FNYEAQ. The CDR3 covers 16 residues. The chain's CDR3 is CASSFSIGGENDEQFF. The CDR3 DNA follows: TGTGCCAGCAGCTTCTCTATAGGGGGCGAGAACGATGAGCAGTTCTTC.

The CDR3 bases are TGTGTAGCCGGGGGGGGGGAGAGGGGGAATGAGCAGTTCTTC. It encodes CVAGGGERGNEQFF. The chain uses TRBV6-8 and TRBJ2-7; 8 nucleotides line up with TRBD2. With the DNA end fitting TRBJ2-1 better, the J assignment may be wrong. This CDR3 comprises 14 residues. From germline, CDR1 is MNHGY and CDR2 SAAAGT.

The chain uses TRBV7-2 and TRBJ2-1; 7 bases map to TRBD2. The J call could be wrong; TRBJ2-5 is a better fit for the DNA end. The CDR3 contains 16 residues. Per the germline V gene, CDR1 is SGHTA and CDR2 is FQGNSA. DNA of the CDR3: TGTGCCAGCAGCTTAGCGCTAGCCGGGGGGCAAGAGACCCAGTACTTC. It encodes CASSLALAGGQETQYF.

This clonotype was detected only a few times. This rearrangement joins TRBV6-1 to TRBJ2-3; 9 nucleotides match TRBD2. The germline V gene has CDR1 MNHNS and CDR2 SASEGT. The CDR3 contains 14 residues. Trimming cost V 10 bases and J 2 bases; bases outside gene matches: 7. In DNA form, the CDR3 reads TGTGCCATAGCGGGGGTCCCCGTCACAGATACGCAGTATTTT. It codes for CAIAGVPVTDTQYF.

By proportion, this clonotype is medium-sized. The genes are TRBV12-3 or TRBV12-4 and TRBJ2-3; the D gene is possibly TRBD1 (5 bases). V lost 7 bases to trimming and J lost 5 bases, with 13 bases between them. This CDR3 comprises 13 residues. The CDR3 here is CASIPGTGDTQYF. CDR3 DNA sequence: TGTGCCAGCATCCCCGGAACAGGAGATACGCAGTATTTT.

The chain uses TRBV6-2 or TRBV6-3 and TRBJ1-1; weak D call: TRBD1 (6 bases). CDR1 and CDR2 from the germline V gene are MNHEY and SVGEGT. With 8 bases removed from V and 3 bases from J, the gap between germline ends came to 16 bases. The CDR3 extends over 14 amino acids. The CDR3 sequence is CASGGGPQDTEAFF. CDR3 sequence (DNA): TGTGCCAGCGGGGGGGGCCCCCAGGACACTGAAGCTTTCTTT.

CDR3 amino acids: CASGSPSRDRPNSGANVLTF. DNA for the CDR3: TGTGCTAGTGGTTCGCCTAGTCGGGACAGACCGAACTCTGGGGCCAACGTCCTGACTTTC. The chain carries TRBV12-5 and TRBJ2-6; TRBD1 matches at 7 bases. V shed 4 bases, J shed 0 bases, and the junction held 15 bases outside the gene matches. CDR3 size: 20 residues. Germline CDR1 reads LGHNT; CDR2 reads FRNRAP.

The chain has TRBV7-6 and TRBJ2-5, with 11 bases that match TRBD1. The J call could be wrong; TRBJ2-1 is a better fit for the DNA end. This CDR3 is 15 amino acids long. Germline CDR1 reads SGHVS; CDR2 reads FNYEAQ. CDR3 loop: CASSYFGQGAGEQFF. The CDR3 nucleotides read TGTGCCAGCAGCTACTTCGGACAGGGGGCTGGCGAGCAGTTCTTC.

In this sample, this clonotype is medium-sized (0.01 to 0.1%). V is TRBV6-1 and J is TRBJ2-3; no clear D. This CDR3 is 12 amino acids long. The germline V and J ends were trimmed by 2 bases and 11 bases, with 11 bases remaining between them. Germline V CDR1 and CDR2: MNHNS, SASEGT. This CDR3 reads CASSELSPLQYF. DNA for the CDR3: TGTGCCAGCAGTGAATTGTCGCCATTGCAGTATTTT.

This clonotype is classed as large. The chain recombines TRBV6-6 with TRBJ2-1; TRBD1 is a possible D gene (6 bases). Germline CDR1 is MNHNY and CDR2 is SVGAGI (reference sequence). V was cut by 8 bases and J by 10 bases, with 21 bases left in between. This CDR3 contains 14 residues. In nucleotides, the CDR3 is TGTGCCAGCGTCTCTGGACAGATGAACGACGAGCAGTTCTTC. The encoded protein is CASVSGQMNDEQFF.

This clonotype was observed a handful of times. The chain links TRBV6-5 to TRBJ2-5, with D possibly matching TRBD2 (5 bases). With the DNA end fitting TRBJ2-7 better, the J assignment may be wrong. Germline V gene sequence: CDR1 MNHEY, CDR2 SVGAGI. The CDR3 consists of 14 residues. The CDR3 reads CASSYGRGFYEQYF. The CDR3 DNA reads TGTGCCAGCAGTTATGGTAGAGGGTTCTACGAGCAGTACTTC.

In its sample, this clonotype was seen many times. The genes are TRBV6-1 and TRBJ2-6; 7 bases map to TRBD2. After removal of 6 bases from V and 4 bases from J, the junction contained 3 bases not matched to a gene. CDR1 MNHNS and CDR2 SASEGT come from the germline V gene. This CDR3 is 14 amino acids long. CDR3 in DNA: TGTGCCAGCAGGCTCGGGGGGGGGGCCAACGTCCTGACTTTC. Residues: CASRLGGGANVLTF.

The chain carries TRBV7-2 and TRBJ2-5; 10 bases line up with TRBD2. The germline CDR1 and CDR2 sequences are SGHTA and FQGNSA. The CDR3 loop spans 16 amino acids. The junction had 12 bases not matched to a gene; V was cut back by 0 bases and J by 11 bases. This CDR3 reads CASSLAPSGSRYEQYF. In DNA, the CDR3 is TGTGCCAGCAGCTTAGCCCCTAGCGGGAGTAGATATGAGCAGTACTTC. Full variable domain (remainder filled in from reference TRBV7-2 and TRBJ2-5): GAGVSQSPSNKVTEKGKDVELRCDPISGHTALYWYRQSLGQGLEFLIYFQGNSAPDKSGLPSDRFSAERTGGSVSTLTIQRTQQEDSAVYLCASSLAPSGSRYEQYFGPGTRLLVL.

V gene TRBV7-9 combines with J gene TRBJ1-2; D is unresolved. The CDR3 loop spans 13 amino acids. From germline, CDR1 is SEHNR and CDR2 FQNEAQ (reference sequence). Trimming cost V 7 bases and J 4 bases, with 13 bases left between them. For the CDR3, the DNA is TGTGCCAGCACTCCAACCCCTTTCTATGGCTACACCTTC. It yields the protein CASTPTPFYGYTF.

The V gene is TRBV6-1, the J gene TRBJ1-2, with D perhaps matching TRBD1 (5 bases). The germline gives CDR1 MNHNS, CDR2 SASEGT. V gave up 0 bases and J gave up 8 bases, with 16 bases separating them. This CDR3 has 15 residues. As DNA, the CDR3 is TGTGCCAGCAGTGAAGCGATGAGGGACCCTATCGGCTACACCTTC. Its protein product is CASSEAMRDPIGYTF.

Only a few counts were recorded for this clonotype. This chain's CDR3 is CASNPARTEQFF. In DNA, the CDR3 is TGTGCCAGCAACCCGGCGAGGACTGAGCAGTTCTTC. The chain has TRBV7-9 and TRBJ2-1; D not certain. CDR1 is SEHNR, CDR2 FQNEAQ, per germline (reference sequence). V lost 7 bases and J lost 9, with 13 bases in between. The CDR3 extends over 12 amino acids.

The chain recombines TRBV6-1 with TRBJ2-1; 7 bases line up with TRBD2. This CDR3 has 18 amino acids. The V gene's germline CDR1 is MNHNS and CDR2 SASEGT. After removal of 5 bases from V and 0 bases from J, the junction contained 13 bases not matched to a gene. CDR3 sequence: CASSTLRSGTGSYNEQFF. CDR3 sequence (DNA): TGTGCCAGCAGTACGCTACGAAGCGGGACCGGCTCCTACAATGAGCAGTTCTTC.

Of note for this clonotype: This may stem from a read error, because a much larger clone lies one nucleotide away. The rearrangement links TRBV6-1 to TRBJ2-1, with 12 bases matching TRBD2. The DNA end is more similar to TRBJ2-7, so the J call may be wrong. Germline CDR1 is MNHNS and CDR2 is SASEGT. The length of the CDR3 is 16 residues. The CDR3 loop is CASSETWTSGTNEQYF. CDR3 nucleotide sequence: TGTGCCAGCAGTGAAACGTGGACTAGCGGGACCAATGAGCAGTACTTC.

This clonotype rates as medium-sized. The CDR3 protein is CASSKWGQPDYNEQYF. The CDR3 DNA is TGTGCCAGCAGTAAGTGGGGACAGCCCGACTACAATGAGCAGTACTTC. This chain uses TRBV6-1 with TRBJ2-1, with 7 positions matching TRBD1. The end of the DNA fits TRBJ2-7 better, so the J call may be wrong. The germline gives CDR1 MNHNS, CDR2 SASEGT. The CDR3 runs to 16 residues.

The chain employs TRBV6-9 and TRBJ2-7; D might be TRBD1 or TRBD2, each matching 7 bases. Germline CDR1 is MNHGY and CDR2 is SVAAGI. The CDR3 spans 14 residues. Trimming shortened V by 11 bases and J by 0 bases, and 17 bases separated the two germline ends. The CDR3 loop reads CAWGGGDSSYEQYF. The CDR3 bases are TGTGCCTGGGGGGGGGGGGACAGCTCCTACGAGCAGTACTTC.

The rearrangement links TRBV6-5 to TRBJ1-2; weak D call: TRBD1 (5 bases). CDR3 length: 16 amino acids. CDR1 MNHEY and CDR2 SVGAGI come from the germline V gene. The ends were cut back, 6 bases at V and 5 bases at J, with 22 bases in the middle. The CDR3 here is CASSDRSDSEGYGYTF. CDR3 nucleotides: TGTGCCAGCAGCGACCGATCTGACAGCGAAGGGTATGGCTACACCTTC.

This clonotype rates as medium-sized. The CDR3, as DNA: TGTGCCAGCAGTCCCCGGGGGGACGAGCAGTACTTC. This gives the protein CASSPRGDEQYF. The genes are TRBV12-3 or TRBV12-4 and TRBJ2-1, with 7 bases matching TRBD2. The J call is uncertain, as TRBJ2-7 better fits the DNA end. This CDR3 is 12 amino acids long.